This is a list of T cell receptor beta chains from one sample in a study of post-analysis software for immune sequencing data. TCRdb re-called the PCR reads with MiXCR, one entry per CDR3 protein. The table records roughly 150,000 distinct CDR3 sequences, about 34% of them present only once. The sequencing here drew on blood, taken after autologous hematopoietic stem cell transplantation. The receptors shown here come from a girl between 10 and 17 years old with multiple sclerosis. Each CDR3 is given with its conserved first and last residue.

j_gene,v_gene,CDR3aa
TRBJ2-3,TRBV12-3/TRBV12-4,CASSPGGGRVWYF
TRBJ1-1,TRBV7-2,CASSSRQHRMNTEAFF
TRBJ1-1,TRBV27,CASSLTRGNTEAFF
TRBJ2-6,TRBV7-3,CASSLGHSSGANVLTF
TRBJ1-3,TRBV9,CASSDSRNTIYF
TRBJ2-1,TRBV6-5,CASSWDGPTDEQFF
TRBJ2-5,TRBV13,CACSLLTGSAQYF
TRBJ2-5,TRBV20-1,CSAREEGISQETQYF
-,TRBV27,CASSLTSGTTLGEQYF
TRBJ2-7,TRBV4-1,CASSQGVYEQYF
TRBJ2-1,TRBV27,CASRNRDNYNEQFF
-,TRBV5-1,CASSGGGPPSEQYF
TRBJ1-1,TRBV20-1,CSARQANTEAFF
TRBJ2-7,TRBV20-1,CSAPHGSYEQYF
TRBJ2-4,TRBV6-1,CASSERWDSREQYF
TRBJ2-7,TRBV28,CASSSRTMSYEQYF
TRBJ2-5,TRBV7-6,CASSPDPGETQYF
TRBJ2-1,TRBV29-1,CSGGLADYNGQFF
TRBJ2-3,TRBV28,CASSLGPGSTDTQYF
TRBJ2-6,TRBV7-9,CASSPPTRSRGRFSGANVLTF
TRBJ1-2,TRBV27,CASSLGSGPLQGYTF
TRBJ2-7,TRBV20-1,CSAELLPYEQYF
TRBJ2-1,TRBV2,CASSVAGGPPEQFF
TRBJ1-2,TRBV7-2,CASSLVAGVDYGYTF
TRBJ2-3,TRBV28,CASSLSALAGGPGDTQYF
TRBJ1-2,TRBV9,CASSVAGAQTNGYTF
TRBJ2-3,TRBV20-1,CSAPYWDGYGRTDTQYF
TRBJ2-1,TRBV5-1,CASSPLGTSGIEQFF
TRBJ2-5,TRBV14,CASSLDRGYQETQYF
TRBJ1-1,TRBV6-6,CASSLPGQGASEAFF
TRBJ2-1,TRBV12-5,CASGQTVQTQFF
TRBJ2-1,TRBV7-8,CASSIPGLPHEQFF
TRBJ2-1,TRBV24-1,CATSDSSGSGAYNEQFF
TRBJ2-5,TRBV29-1,CSVDLQGKETQYF
TRBJ2-5,TRBV20-1,CSARRTSGSGETQYF
TRBJ2-3,TRBV19,CASSPALRTDTQYF
TRBJ2-1,TRBV29-1,CSVEIWDSDYNEQFF
TRBJ1-6,TRBV12-3/TRBV12-4,CASSLQGARGSPPHF
TRBJ2-7,TRBV28,CASSLFQVRRGKNYEQYF
TRBJ1-1,TRBV25-1,CASRRSLLGGAGTEAFF
TRBJ2-1,TRBV10-3,CAIKRAGRSYNEQFF
TRBJ2-7,TRBV20-1,CSASRLAYEQYF
TRBJ2-7,TRBV12-3/TRBV12-4,CASSLENYEQYF
TRBJ2-3,TRBV12-3/TRBV12-4,CASSGTSIFTDTQYF
TRBJ2-5,TRBV3-1,CASSQVIGAQETQYF